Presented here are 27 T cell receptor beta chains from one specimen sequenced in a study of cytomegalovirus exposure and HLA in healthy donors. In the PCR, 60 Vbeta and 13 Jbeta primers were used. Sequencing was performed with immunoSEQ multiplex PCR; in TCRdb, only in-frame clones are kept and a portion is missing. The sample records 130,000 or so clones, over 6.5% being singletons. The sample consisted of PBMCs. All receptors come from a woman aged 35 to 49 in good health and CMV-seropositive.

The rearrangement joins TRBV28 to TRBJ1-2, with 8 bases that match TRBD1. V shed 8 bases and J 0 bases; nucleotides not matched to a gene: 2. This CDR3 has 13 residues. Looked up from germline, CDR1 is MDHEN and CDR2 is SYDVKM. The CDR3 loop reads CASGDRSNYGYTF. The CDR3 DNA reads TGTGCCAGCGGGGACAGGTCTAACTATGGCTACACCTTC.

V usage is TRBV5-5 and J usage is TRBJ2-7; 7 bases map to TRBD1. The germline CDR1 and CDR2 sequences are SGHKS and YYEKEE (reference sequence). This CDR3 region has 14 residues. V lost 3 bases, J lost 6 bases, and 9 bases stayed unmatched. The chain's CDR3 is CASSWGTVESEQYF. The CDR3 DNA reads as TGTGCCAGCAGCTGGGGGACAGTTGAGTCCGAGCAGTACTTC.

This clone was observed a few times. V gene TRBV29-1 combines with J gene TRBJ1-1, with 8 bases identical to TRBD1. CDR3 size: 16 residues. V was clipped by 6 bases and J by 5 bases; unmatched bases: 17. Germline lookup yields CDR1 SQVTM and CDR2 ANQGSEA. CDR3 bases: TGCAGCGTGGGAAGGGGTCAGGGGGCGCGAAAGACTGAAGCTTTCTTT. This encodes CSVGRGQGARKTEAFF.

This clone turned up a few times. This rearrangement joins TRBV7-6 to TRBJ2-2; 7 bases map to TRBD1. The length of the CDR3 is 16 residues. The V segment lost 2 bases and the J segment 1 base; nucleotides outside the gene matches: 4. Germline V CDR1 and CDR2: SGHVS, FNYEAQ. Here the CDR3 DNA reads TGTGCCAGCAGCTTACAACAGGGGCTGAACACCGGGGAGCTGTTTTTT. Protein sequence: CASSLQQGLNTGELFF. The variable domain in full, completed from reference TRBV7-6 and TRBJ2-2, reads GAGVSQSPRYKVTKRGQDVALRCDPISGHVSLYWYRQALGQGPEFLTYFNYEAQQDKSGLPNDRFSAERPEGSISTLTIQRTEQRDSAMYRCASSLQQGLNTGELFFGEGSRLTVL.

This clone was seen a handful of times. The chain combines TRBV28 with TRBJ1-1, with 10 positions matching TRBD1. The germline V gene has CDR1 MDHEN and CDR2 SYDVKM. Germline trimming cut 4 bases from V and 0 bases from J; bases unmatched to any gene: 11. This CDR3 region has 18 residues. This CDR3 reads CASSSPGQGYPMNTEAFF. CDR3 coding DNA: TGTGCCAGCAGTTCCCCGGGACAGGGGTACCCTATGAACACTGAAGCTTTCTTT.

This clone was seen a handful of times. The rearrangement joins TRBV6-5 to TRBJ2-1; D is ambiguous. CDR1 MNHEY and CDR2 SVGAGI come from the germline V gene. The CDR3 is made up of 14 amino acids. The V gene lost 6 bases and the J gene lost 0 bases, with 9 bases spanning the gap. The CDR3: CASSRSGSYNEQFF. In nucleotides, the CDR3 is TGTGCCAGCAGCCGCAGTGGCTCCTACAATGAGCAGTTCTTC.

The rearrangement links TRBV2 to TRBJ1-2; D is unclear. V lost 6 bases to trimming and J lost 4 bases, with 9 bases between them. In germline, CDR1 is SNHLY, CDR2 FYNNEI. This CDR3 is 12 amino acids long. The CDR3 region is CASRGELYGYTF. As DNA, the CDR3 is TGTGCCAGCAGAGGAGAACTCTATGGCTACACCTTC.

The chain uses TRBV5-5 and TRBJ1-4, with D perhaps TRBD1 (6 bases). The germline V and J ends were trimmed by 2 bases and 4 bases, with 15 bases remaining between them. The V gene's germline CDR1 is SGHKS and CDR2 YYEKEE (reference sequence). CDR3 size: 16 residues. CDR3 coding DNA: TGTGCCAGCAGCTTCCCAGGGGAGCCTGGTAATGAAAAACTGTTTTTT. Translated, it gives CASSFPGEPGNEKLFF.

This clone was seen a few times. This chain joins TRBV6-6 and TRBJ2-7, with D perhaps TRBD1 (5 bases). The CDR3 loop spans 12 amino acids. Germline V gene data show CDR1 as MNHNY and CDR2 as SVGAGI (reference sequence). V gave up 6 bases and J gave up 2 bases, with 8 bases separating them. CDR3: CASSTGTYEQYF. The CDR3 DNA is TGTGCCAGCAGCACAGGAACCTACGAGCAGTACTTC.

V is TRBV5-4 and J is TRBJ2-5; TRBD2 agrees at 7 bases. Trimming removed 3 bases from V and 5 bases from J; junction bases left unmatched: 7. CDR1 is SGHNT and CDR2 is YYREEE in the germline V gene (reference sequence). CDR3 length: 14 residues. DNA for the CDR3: TGTGCCAGCAGCTATAATCGGCGGGGGGAGACCCAGTACTTC. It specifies CASSYNRRGETQYF.

CDR3 in amino acids: CASSWGGEETQYF. For the CDR3, the DNA is TGTGCCAGCAGCTGGGGGGGGGAGGAGACCCAGTACTTC. J is TRBJ2-5 and V is TRBV7-7, with TRBD2 matching 7 bases. Germline CDR1 and CDR2: SSHAT and FNYEAQ (reference sequence). The CDR3 has 13 residues. V lost 4 bases, J lost 5 bases, and 4 bases stayed unmatched.

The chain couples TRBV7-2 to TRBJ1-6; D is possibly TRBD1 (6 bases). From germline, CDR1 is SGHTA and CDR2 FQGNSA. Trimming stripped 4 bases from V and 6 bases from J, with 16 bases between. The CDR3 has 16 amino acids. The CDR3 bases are TGTGCCAGCAGCTCATGGACAGCGTCGGTTAATTCACCCCTCCACTTT. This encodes CASSSWTASVNSPLHF.

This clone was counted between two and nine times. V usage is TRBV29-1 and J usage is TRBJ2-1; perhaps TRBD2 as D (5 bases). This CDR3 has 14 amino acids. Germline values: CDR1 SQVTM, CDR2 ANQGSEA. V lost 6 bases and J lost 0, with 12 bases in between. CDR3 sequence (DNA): TGCAGCGTGCTCGAGGGTAGCTCCTACAATGAGCAGTTCTTC. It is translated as CSVLEGSSYNEQFF.

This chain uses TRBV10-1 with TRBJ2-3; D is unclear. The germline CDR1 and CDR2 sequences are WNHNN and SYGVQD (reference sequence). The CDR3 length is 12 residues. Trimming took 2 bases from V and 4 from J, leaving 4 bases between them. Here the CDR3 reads CASSEGSDTQYF. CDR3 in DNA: TGCGCCAGCAGTGAGGGCTCAGATACGCAGTATTTT.

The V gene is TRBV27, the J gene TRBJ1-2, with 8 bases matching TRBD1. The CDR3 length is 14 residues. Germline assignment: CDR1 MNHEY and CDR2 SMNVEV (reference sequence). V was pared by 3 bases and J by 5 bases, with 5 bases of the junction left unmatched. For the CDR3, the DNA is TGTGCCAGCAGTTTTGGACAGGGAGGGTATGGCTACACCTTC. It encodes CASSFGQGGYGYTF.

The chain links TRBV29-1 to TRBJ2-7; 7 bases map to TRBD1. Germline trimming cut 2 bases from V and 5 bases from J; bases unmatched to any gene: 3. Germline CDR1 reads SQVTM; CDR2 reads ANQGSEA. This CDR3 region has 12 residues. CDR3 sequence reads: CSVETQGDEQYF. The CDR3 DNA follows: TGCAGCGTTGAAACGCAGGGGGACGAGCAGTACTTC.

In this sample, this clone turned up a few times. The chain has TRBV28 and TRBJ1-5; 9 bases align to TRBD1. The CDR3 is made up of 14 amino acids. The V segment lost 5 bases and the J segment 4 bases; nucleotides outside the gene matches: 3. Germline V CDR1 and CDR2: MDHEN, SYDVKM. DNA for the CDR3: TGTGCCAGCAGTCCAGGGACAGGGAATCAGCCCCAGCATTTT. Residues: CASSPGTGNQPQHF.

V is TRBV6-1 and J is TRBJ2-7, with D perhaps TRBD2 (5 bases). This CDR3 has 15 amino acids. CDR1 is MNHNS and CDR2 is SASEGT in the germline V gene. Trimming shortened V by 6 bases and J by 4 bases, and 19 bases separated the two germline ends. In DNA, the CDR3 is TGTGCCAGCAGCCGCGTGACGGGAAACAATTACGAGCAGTACTTC. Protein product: CASSRVTGNNYEQYF.

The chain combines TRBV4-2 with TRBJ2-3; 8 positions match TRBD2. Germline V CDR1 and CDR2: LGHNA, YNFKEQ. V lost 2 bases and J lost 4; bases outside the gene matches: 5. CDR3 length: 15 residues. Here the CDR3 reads CASSQRGGESDTQYF. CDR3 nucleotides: TGTGCCAGCAGCCAACGGGGGGGCGAGTCAGATACGCAGTATTTT.

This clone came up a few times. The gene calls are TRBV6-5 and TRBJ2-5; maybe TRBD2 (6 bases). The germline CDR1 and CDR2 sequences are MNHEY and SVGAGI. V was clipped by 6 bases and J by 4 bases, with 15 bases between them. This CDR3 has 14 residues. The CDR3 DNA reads TGTGCCAGCAGACCTCCAGGGAGGCGAGAGACCCAGTACTTC. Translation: CASRPPGRRETQYF.

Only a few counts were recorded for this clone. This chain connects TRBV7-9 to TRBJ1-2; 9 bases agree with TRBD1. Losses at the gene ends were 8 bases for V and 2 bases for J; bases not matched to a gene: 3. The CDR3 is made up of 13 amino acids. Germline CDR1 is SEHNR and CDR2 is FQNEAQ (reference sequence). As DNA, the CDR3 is TGTGCCAGCGGAGACAGGGGGAACTATGGCTACACCTTC. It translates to CASGDRGNYGYTF.

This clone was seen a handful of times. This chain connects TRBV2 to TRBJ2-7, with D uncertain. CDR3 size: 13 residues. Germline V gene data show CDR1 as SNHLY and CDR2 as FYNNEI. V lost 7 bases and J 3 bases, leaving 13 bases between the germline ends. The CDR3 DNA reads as TGTGCCAGCATTACGCCCCCAGGCTACGAGCAGTACTTC. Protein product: CASITPPGYEQYF.

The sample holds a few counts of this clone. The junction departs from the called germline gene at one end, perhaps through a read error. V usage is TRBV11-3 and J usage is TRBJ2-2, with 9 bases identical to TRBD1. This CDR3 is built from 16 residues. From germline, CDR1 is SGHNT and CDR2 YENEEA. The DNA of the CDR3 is TGTGCCAGCAGCTTAAGTACAGGGGGCTCGACCGAGGAGCTGTTTTTT. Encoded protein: CASSLSTGGSTEELFF.

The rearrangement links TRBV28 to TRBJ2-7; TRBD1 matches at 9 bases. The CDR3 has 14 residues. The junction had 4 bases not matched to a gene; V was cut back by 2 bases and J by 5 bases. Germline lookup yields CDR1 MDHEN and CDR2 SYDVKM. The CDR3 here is CASSLNRGLDEQYF. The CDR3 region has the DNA TGTGCCAGCAGTTTAAACAGGGGGCTCGACGAGCAGTACTTC.

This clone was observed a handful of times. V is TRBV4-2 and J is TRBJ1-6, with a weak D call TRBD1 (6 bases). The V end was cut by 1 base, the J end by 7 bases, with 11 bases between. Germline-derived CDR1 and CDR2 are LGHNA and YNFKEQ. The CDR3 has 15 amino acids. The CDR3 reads CASSQAYRENSPLHF. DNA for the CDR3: TGTGCCAGCAGCCAAGCATACAGGGAGAATTCACCCCTCCACTTT.

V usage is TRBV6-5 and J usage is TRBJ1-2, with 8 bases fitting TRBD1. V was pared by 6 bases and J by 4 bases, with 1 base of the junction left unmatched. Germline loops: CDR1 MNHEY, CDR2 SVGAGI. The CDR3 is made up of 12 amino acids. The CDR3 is CASRDRGYGYTF. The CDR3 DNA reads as TGTGCCAGCAGAGACAGGGGCTATGGCTACACCTTC.

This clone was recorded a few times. This CDR3 is CASSDSSSAGVGELFF. In DNA form, the CDR3 reads TGTGCCAGCAGTGACTCGAGTTCAGCGGGTGTCGGGGAGCTGTTTTTT. V gene TRBV6-4 combines with J gene TRBJ2-2; tentative D call: TRBD2 (6 bases). Germline V gene data show CDR1 as MRHNA and CDR2 as SNTAGT. V shed 0 bases and J shed 7 bases, with 15 bases lying between them. CDR3 size: 16 residues.